This T cell receptor (beta chain) was identified during a study of CD8 T cells in ankylosing spondylitis. Points from the study as a whole: Reportedly, significant enrichment of disease-linked clones occurred in matched ankylosing spondylitis synovial fluid. Several of the motif variants were reported before in synovial fluid and blood from reactive arthritis. A motif of 7 to 9 highly homologous TCR beta variants was seen as apparently characteristic of ankylosing spondylitis blood.

TCRdb reprocessed the 5' RACE reads with MiXCR, giving one entry per CDR3 protein. Here the sample spans 700,000 to 850,000 distinct CDR3 sequences, around 11% being singletons. In the case of this clonotype: Its antigen is unknown.

The CDR3 loop spans 14 amino acids. The ends were cut back, 5 bases at V and 3 bases at J, with 10 bases in the middle. The J gene is TRBJ2-2, the V gene TRBV12-3 or TRBV12-4; D remains unclear. This TCR came from a male donor with ankylosing spondylitis. The specimen sequenced was blood, either unsorted or a sorted T cell fraction (not recorded which). The CDR3 DNA reads TGTGCCAGCAGTCGTTTCAAATACACCGGGGAGCTGTTTTTT. Its translation: CASSRFKYTGELFF.